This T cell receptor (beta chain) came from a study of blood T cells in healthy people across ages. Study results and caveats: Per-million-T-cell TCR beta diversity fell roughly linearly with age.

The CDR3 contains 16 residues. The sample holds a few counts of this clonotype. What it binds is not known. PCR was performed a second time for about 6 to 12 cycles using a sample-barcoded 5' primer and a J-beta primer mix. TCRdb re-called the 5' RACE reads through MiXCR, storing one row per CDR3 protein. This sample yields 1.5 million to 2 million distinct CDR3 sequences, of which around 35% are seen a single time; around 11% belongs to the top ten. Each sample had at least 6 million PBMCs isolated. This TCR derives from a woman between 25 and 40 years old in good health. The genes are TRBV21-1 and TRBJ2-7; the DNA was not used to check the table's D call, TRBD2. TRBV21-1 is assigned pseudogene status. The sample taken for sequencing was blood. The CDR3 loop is CASSKVCRQGTYEQYF. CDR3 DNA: TGTGCCAGCAGCAAAGTTTGTCGGCAGGGAACCTACGAGCAGTACTTC.